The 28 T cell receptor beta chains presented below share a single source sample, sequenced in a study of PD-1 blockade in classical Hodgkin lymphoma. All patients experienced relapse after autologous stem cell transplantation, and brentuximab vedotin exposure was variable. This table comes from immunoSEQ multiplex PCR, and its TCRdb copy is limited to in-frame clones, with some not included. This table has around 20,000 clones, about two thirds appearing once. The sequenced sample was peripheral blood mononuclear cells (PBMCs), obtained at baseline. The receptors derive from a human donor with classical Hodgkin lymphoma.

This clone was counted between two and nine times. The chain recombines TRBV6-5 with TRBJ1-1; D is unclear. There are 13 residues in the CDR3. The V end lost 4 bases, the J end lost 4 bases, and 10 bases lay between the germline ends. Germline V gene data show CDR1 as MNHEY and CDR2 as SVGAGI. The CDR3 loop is CASSSFRGTEAFF. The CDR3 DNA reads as TGTGCCAGCAGTTCCTTTCGGGGCACTGAAGCTTTCTTT.

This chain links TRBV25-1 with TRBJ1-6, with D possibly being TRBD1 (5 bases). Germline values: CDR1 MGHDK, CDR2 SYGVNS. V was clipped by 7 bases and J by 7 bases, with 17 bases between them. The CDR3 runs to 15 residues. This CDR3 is CASTPMEGTNSPLHF. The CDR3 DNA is TGTGCCAGCACTCCAATGGAAGGGACCAATTCACCCCTCCACTTT.

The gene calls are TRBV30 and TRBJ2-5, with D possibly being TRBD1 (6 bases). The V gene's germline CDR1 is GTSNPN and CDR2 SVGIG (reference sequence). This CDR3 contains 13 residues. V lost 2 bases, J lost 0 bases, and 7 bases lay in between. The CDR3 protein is CAWSPGDQETQYF. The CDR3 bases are TGTGCCTGGAGTCCAGGGGACCAAGAGACCCAGTACTTC.

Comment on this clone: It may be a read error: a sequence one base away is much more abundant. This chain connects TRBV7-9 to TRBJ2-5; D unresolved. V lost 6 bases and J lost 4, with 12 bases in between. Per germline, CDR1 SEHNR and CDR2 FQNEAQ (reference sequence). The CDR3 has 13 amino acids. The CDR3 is CASRLTTLETQYF. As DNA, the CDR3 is TGTGCCAGCAGATTAACCACCCTAGAGACCCAGTACTTC.

The CDR3 reads CASSPLQGSQETQYF. DNA for the CDR3: TGTGCCAGCAGCCCCCTACAGGGGTCCCAAGAGACCCAGTACTTC. The rearrangement uses TRBV7-9 and TRBJ2-5; 7 bases are a match to TRBD1. Per germline, CDR1 SEHNR and CDR2 FQNEAQ (reference sequence). V trimming: 5 bases; J trimming: 1 base; junction bases outside the gene matches: 7. The CDR3 totals 15 residues.

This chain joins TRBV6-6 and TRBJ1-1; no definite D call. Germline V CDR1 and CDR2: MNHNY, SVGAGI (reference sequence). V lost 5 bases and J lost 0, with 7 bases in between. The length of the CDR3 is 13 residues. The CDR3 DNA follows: TGTGCCAGCAGTCGGGCTTTGAACACTGAAGCTTTCTTT. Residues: CASSRALNTEAFF.

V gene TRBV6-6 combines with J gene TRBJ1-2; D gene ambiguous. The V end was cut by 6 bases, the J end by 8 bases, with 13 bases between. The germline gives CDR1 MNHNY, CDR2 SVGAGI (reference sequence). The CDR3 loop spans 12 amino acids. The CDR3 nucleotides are TGTGCCAGCAGCTCGACTGCGGGGGGCTACACCTTC. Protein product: CASSSTAGGYTF.

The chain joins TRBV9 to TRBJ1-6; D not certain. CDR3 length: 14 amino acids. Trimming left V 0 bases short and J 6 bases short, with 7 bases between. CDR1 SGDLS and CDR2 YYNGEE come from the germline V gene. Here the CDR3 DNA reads TGTGCCAGCAGCGTAGGAGGGATTAATTCACCCCTCCACTTT. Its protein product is CASSVGGINSPLHF.

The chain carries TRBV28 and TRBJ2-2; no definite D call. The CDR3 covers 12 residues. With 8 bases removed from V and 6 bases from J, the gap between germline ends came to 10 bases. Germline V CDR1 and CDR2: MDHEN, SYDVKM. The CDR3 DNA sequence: TGTGCCAGCGAAGGCCGTCCCGGGGAGCTGTTTTTT. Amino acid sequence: CASEGRPGELFF.

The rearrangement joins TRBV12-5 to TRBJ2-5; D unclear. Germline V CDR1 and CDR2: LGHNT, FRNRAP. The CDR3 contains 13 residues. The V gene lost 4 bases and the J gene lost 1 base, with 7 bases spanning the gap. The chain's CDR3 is CASGSPRQETQYF. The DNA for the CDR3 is TGTGCTAGTGGTTCGCCCCGCCAAGAGACCCAGTACTTC.

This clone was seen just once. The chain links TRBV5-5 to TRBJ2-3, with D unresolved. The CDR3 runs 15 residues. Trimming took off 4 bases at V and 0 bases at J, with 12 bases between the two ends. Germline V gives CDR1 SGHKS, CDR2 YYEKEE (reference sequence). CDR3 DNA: TGTGCCAGCAGCCCAGACGGGTCTAGCACAGATACGCAGTATTTT. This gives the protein CASSPDGSSTDTQYF.

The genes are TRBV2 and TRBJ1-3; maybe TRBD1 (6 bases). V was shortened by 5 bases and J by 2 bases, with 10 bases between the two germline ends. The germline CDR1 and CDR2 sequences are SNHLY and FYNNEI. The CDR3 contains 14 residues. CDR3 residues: CASSFDRTGNTIYF. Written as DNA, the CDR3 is TGTGCCAGCAGTTTTGACAGGACTGGAAACACCATATATTTT.

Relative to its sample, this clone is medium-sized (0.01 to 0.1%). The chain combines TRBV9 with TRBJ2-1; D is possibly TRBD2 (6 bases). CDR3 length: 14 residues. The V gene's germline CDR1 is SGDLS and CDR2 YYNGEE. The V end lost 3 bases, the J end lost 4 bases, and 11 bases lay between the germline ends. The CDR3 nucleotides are TGTGCCAGCAGCGCCGGGACTCAATACAATGAGCAGTTCTTC. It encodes CASSAGTQYNEQFF.

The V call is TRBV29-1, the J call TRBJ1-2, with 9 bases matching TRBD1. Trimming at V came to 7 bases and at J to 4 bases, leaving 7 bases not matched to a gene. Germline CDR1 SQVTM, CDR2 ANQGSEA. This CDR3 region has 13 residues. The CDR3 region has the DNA TGCAGCGCAACAGGGGGCGATCCCTATGGCTACACCTTC. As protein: CSATGGDPYGYTF.

As DNA, the CDR3 is TGTGCCATGCAGGGGGCCTTCAACACTGAAGCTTTCTTT. Its translation: CAMQGAFNTEAFF. The chain joins TRBV10-3 to TRBJ1-1; 8 positions match TRBD1. The length of the CDR3 is 13 residues. V shed 9 bases and J 2 bases; nucleotides not matched to a gene: 5. The germline V gene has CDR1 ENHRY and CDR2 SYGVKD.

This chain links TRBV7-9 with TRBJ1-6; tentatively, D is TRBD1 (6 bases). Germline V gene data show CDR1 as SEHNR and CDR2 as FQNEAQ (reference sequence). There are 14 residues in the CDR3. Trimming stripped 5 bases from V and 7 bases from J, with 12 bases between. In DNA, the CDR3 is TGTGCCAGCAGCCTGGGGGCTAGGAATTCACCCCTCCACTTT. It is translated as CASSLGARNSPLHF.

CDR3 DNA sequence: TGTGCCAGCAGCAGGAGACAGGGGACTATCTCCTACGAGCAGTACTTC. Protein product: CASSRRQGTISYEQYF. V usage is TRBV7-2 and J usage is TRBJ2-7; maybe TRBD1 (8 bases). The germline V and J ends were trimmed by 5 bases and 0 bases, with 17 bases remaining between them. Germline V lookup: CDR1 SGHTA, CDR2 FQGNSA. CDR3 length equals 16 residues.

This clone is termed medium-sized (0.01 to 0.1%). The CDR3 DNA reads TGTGCCAGCAGCCGCGGGACTAGCGCGAACAATGAGCAGTTCTTC. This codes for CASSRGTSANNEQFF. The genes are TRBV5-4 and TRBJ2-1; 10 nucleotides agree with TRBD2. The length of the CDR3 is 15 residues. Germline V CDR1 and CDR2: SGHNT, YYREEE (reference sequence). J lost 5 bases, V lost 4 bases, and 6 bases had no gene match.

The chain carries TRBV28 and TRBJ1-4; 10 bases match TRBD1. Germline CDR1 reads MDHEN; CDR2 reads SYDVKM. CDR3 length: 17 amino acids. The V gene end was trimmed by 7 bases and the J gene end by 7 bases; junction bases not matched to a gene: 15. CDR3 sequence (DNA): TGTGCCAGCACTATCGTTAGGGGACAGGGGATAAGTGAAAAACTGTTTTTT. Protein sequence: CASTIVRGQGISEKLFF.

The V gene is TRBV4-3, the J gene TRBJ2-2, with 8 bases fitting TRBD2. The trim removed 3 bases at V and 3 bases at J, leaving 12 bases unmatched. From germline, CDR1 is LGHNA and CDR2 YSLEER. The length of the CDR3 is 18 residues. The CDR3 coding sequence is TGCGCCAGCAGCCATGGGGTAGGACTAGCCCTATACACCGGGGAGCTGTTTTTT. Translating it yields CASSHGVGLALYTGELFF.

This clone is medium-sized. Here the CDR3 reads CASTRDWWSNQPQHF. In nucleotides, the CDR3 is TGTGCCAGCACTCGAGATTGGTGGAGCAATCAGCCCCAGCATTTT. The chain employs TRBV6-5 and TRBJ1-5, with no clear D. CDR3 size: 15 residues. Between the trimmed V and J ends, which lost 7 bases and 1 base, there was a span of 14 bases. Germline-derived CDR1 and CDR2 are MNHEY and SVGAGI.

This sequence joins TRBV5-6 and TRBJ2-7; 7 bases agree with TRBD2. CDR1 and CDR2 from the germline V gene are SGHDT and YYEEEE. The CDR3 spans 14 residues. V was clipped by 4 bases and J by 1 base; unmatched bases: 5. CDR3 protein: CASSMGLPSYEQYF. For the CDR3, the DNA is TGTGCCAGCAGCATGGGACTACCATCCTACGAGCAGTACTTC.

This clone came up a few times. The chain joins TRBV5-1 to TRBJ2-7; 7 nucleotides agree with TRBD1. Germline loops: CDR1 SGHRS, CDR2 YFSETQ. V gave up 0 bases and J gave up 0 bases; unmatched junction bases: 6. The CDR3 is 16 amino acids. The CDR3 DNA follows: TGCGCCAGCAGCTTGGGTACCAGGGGGAACTCCTACGAGCAGTACTTC. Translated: CASSLGTRGNSYEQYF. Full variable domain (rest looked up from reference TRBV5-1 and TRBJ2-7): KAGVTQTPRYLIKTRGQQVTLSCSPISGHRSVSWYQQTPGQGLQFLFEYFSETQRNKGNFPGRFSGRQFSNSRSEMNVSTLELGDSALYLCASSLGTRGNSYEQYFGPGTRLTVT.

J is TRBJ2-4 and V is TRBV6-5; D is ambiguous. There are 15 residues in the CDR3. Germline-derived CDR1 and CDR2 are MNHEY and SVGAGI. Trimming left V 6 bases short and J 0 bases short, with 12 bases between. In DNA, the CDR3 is TGTGCCAGCAGCTCACTGCGGCTAGCCAAAAACATTCAGTACTTC. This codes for CASSSLRLAKNIQYF.

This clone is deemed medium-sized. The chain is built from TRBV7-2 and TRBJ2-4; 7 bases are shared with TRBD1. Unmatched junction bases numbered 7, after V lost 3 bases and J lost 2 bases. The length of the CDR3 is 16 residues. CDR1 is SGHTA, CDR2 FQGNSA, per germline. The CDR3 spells CASSFEDRRSKNIQYF. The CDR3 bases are TGTGCCAGCAGCTTCGAGGACAGGAGATCCAAAAACATTCAGTACTTC.

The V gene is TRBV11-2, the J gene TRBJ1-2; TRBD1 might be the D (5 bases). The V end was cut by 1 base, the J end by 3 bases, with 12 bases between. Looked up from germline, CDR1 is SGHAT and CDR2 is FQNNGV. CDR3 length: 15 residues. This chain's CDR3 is CASSLGTGRDYGYTF. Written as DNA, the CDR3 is TGTGCCAGCAGCTTAGGCACAGGAAGGGACTATGGCTACACCTTC.

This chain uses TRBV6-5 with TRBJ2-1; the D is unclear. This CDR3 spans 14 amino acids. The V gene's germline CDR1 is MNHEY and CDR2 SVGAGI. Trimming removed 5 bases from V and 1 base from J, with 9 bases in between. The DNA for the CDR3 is TGTGCCAGCAGTCCCGTGAATTCCTACAATGAGCAGTTCTTC. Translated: CASSPVNSYNEQFF.

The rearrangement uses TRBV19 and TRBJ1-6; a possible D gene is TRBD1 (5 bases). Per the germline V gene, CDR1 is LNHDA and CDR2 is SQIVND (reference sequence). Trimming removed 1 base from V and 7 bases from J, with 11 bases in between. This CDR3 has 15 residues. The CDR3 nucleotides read TGTGCCAGTAGTATAGTCACAGGCTCCAATTCACCCCTCCACTTT. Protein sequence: CASSIVTGSNSPLHF.